A selection of T cell receptor beta chains follows, all from one sample in a study of vaccination and CD4 T cells after COVID-19. Their antigens are not known. TCRdb re-called the PCR reads with MiXCR, one entry per CDR3 protein. The sample has roughly 8,000 distinct CDR3 sequences, 45% to 50% seen once. The sample was CD4+ T cells from blood, cultured in vitro. The receptors here all came from a human donor who had recovered from COVID-19. CDR3s include the opening cysteine and the closing phenylalanine or tryptophan. The order of the fields is J gene, V gene, clone size, D gene, CDR3 DNA, CDR3 protein. The D gene is left open where the match is weak. Clone size is stated in some rows and not others, as once, few, many or a class when expanded.

TRBJ1-6	TRBV7-9	-	-	TGTGCCAGCAGCTTACCGAGGGTCTATAATTCACCCCTCCACTTT	CASSLPRVYNSPLHF
TRBJ2-7	TRBV27	few	-	TGTGCCAGCAGTTCCGGACTCCTCGGGTACGAGCAGTACTTC	CASSSGLLGYEQYF
TRBJ1-3	TRBV27	-	-	TGTGCCAGCAGTTTAGAGGGTTCAGCTGGAAACACCATATATTTT	CASSLEGSAGNTIYF
TRBJ2-1	TRBV27	few	-	TGTGCCAGCAGGCGTATGTTCGGGGTTGAGCAGTTCTTC	CASRRMFGVEQFF
TRBJ2-5	TRBV19	-	-	TGTGCCAGTAGTATAATAGGGGGAGGGCAAGAGACCCAGTACTTC	CASSIIGGGQETQYF
TRBJ2-3	TRBV9	-	-	TGTGCCAGCAGTGCGGGATTACGGAGCACAGATACGCAGTATTTT	CASSAGLRSTDTQYF
TRBJ1-5	TRBV7-9	few	TRBD1	TGTGCCAGCAGCACAGGGGGCCGGCAGCCCCAGCATTTT	CASSTGGRQPQHF
TRBJ1-1	TRBV7-9	few	-	TGTGCCAGCAGCCCTGGGAGGGAGGCCCGAGGAGCTTTCTTT	CASSPGREARGAFF
TRBJ2-1	TRBV20-1	few	TRBD2	TGCAGTGCTAGAGGTGGACTAGCGGGGGGTCACAATGAGCAGTTCTTC	CSARGGLAGGHNEQFF
TRBJ2-2	TRBV5-8	-	-	TGTGCCAGCAGCCTGCGGGTCCTAAACACCGGGGAGCTGTTTTTT	CASSLRVLNTGELFF
TRBJ2-2	TRBV7-6	-	-	TGTGCCAGCAGCCGTACCGGGACACCGAACACCGGGGAGCTGTTTTTT	CASSRTGTPNTGELFF
TRBJ2-6	TRBV5-4	few	TRBD2	TGTGCCAGCAGCGTAGCGGGAGGGAGCTCTGGGGCCAACGTCCTGACTTTC	CASSVAGGSSGANVLTF
TRBJ1-1	TRBV7-3	-	TRBD1	TGTGCCAGCAGCCGACAGGGTCCGAACACTGAAGCTTTCTTT	CASSRQGPNTEAFF
TRBJ2-7	TRBV11-3	-	TRBD2	TGTGCCAGCAGCTTAGATAGCGGGAGCTCCTACGAGCAGTACTTC	CASSLDSGSSYEQYF
TRBJ2-3	TRBV6-1	-	-	TGTGCCAGCAGTGAAGCGCTGGCAGGGGGCACAGATACGCAGTATTTT	CASSEALAGGTDTQYF
TRBJ2-2	TRBV7-3	-	-	TGTGCCAGCAGCTTAAACAGTGCCGGGGAGCTGTTTTTT	CASSLNSAGELFF
TRBJ2-5	TRBV6-1	-	TRBD1	TGTGCCACCGGACAGGGTCTAGAGACCCAGTACTTC	CATGQGLETQYF
TRBJ2-7	TRBV27	-	TRBD1	TGTGCCAGCAGACGGACAGGTGTGGCCTACGAGCAGTACTTC	CASRRTGVAYEQYF
TRBJ2-3	TRBV9	medium-sized	TRBD2	TGTGCCAGCAGCCAGAGCGGGGGGCGCGGAGATACGCAGTATTTT	CASSQSGGRGDTQYF
TRBJ2-2	TRBV20-1	few	-	TGCAGTGCTAGATTGAGCGGAACCGGGGAGCTGTTTTTT	CSARLSGTGELFF
TRBJ2-1	TRBV7-3	-	-	TGTGCCAGCAGCTTGTCTGGGGCCTACAATGAGCAGTTCTTC	CASSLSGAYNEQFF
TRBJ1-2	TRBV5-3	once	TRBD1	TGTGCCAGAAGTCACGGACAGGGGGCAAGTGGCTACACCTTC	CARSHGQGASGYTF
TRBJ2-4	TRBV27	-	-	TGTGCCAGCAGTTCGAGGGAAAACAGGTTTTCAGGCAAAAACATTCAGTACTTC	CASSSRENRFSGKNIQYF
TRBJ2-1	TRBV14	-	-	TGTGCCAGCAGCCAAGGGGGGAGAGGGGGCCAGCGGGGCCACAATGAGCAGTTCTTC	CASSQGGRGGQRGHNEQFF
TRBJ1-2	TRBV20-1	-	-	TGCAGTGCGAGGACAGAACGGGGCTACACCTTC	CSARTERGYTF
TRBJ1-5	TRBV10-3	-	-	TGTGCCATCAGTGTTAAAGAGGATCAGCCCCAGCATTTT	CAISVKEDQPQHF
TRBJ2-3	TRBV7-2	-	TRBD2	TGTGCCAGCAGCTCCCCCCCTTCGGGACTAGCGGGTGTTACGCAGTATTTT	CASSSPPSGLAGVTQYF
TRBJ2-7	TRBV11-3	-	-	TGTGCCAGCAGCAACAAATACGAGCAGTACTTC	CASSNKYEQYF
TRBJ1-1	TRBV7-9	-	TRBD1	TGTGCCAGCAGCCTCGTACAGGGGGCATTAGCTTTCTTT	CASSLVQGALAFF
TRBJ2-2	TRBV19	-	-	TGTGCCAGTAGTAGGGGAGACCCCGGGGAGCTGTTTTTT	CASSRGDPGELFF
TRBJ2-7	TRBV10-3	-	TRBD1	TGTGCCATCAGCTTTCAGGGGGCCTACGAGCAGTACTTC	CAISFQGAYEQYF
TRBJ1-1	TRBV7-2	-	-	TGTGCCAGCAGCACCGGGATAAACACTGAAGCTTTCTTT	CASSTGINTEAFF
TRBJ1-6	TRBV12-3/TRBV12-4	hyperexpanded	-	TGTGCCAGCAGCCGAACAGGACTCCGAAGCTCCTATAATTCACCCCTCCACTTT	CASSRTGLRSSYNSPLHF
TRBJ2-1	TRBV7-3	few	-	TGTGCCAGCAGCTTAACCGCGGGACCTGAGCAGTTCTTC	CASSLTAGPEQFF
TRBJ1-5	TRBV28	few	-	TGTGCCAGCAGTCTCGGTCAGCCCCAGCATTTT	CASSLGQPQHF
TRBJ1-2	TRBV6-1	-	-	TGTGCCAGCAGTACGCACAGCGATGGCTACACCTTC	CASSTHSDGYTF
TRBJ2-2	TRBV20-1	-	-	TGCAGTGCTAGAGATTGGGTCGGAGGGAACACCGGGGAGCTGTTTTTT	CSARDWVGGNTGELFF
TRBJ2-2	TRBV5-4	-	-	TGTGCCAGCAGCGGCGCAGGGACCGGGGAGCTGTTTTTT	CASSGAGTGELFF
TRBJ2-2	TRBV6-1	-	-	TGTGCCACCCCCGGGGGTTACACCGGGGAGCTGTTTTTT	CATPGGYTGELFF
TRBJ1-6	TRBV30	-	-	TGTGCCCTTCGGGAAGGTGGTTTGAATTCACCCCTCCACTTT	CALREGGLNSPLHF
TRBJ1-1	TRBV20-1	-	-	TGCAGTGCTCGCACCCCGGGCCGGGGACCCTCTGAAGCTTTCTTT	CSARTPGRGPSEAFF
TRBJ1-2	TRBV6-1	few	TRBD1	TGTGCCAGCAGTGTTGATTGGACAGGGGGCTATGGCTACACCTTC	CASSVDWTGGYGYTF
TRBJ2-5	TRBV12-3/TRBV12-4	medium-sized	-	TGTGCCAGCAGCCGGGGAGAGACCCAGTACTTC	CASSRGETQYF
TRBJ2-7	TRBV27	-	-	TGTGCCAGCAGTCCGGACTCATACCCTCCCTACGAGCAGTACTTC	CASSPDSYPPYEQYF
TRBJ1-2	TRBV19	few	TRBD1	TGTGCCAGTAGTCCCCGCCCGGACAGGCTCTATGGCTACACCTTC	CASSPRPDRLYGYTF
TRBJ2-7	TRBV7-2	-	TRBD1	TGTGCCAGCAGCTTAGTAGGGACAGTCTCCTACGAGCAGTACTTC	CASSLVGTVSYEQYF
TRBJ1-1	TRBV28	once	TRBD1	TGTGCCAGCAGCCTGACAGGGGGAGAGAACACTGAAGCTTTCTTT	CASSLTGGENTEAFF
TRBJ1-5	TRBV2	-	TRBD1	TGTGCCAGCAGCTTGGGACAGCCGCATCAGCCCCAGCATTTT	CASSLGQPHQPQHF
TRBJ2-1	TRBV6-1	-	-	TGTGCCAGCAGTGGACCCAGATGGCGGGGAGACTACAATGAGCAGTTCTTC	CASSGPRWRGDYNEQFF
TRBJ1-2	TRBV19	-	-	TGTGCCAGTAGTATAAAGGGCGGGTATGGCTACACCTTC	CASSIKGGYGYTF
TRBJ1-1	TRBV5-1	-	-	TGCGCCAGCAGCTTGACGGGGGGGAGCACTGAAGCTTTCTTT	CASSLTGGSTEAFF
TRBJ1-6	TRBV2	-	-	TGTGCCAGCAGCGCCAGTCGGGTGTATAATTCACCCCTCCACTTT	CASSASRVYNSPLHF
TRBJ2-7	TRBV20-1	-	-	TGCAGTGCTACCGGGGACCAGCAACTCCACGAGCAGTACTTC	CSATGDQQLHEQYF
TRBJ2-1	TRBV20-1	few	TRBD2	TGCAGTGCTACCTCAGCGGGAGCCAGCTCCTACAATGAGCAGTTCTTC	CSATSAGASSYNEQFF
TRBJ2-5	TRBV6-1	-	-	TGTGCCAGCAGTACCGGATTCGGGGAGACCCAGTACTTC	CASSTGFGETQYF